This T cell receptor (beta chain) is drawn from a study of T-cell reconstitution after alpha-beta-depleted transplantation in children. General study results and limits: One year post-transplant, T-cell counts and diversity were largely derived from T cells produced anew. From surviving recipient T cells and thymic progenitors came the high day-60 TCRbeta diversity observed in some patients.

To note about this clonotype: What it recognizes is unknown.

A TCRbeta library incorporating unique molecular identifiers was prepared. From the PCR reads, TCRdb called clonotypes with MiXCR, one entry per CDR3 protein. The profile shows about 97,000 distinct CDR3 sequences, roughly 6% of them singletons. Trimming pared 0 bases from V and 9 bases from J, leaving 11 bases between. The germline CDR1 and CDR2 sequences are SGHRS and YFSETQ. The CDR3 is 13 residues long. The clonotype comes from a female patient aged 2-15 years who had a stem cell transplant for Fanconi anemia, so the T cells may come from the graft donor. Specimen: PBMCs, mostly from graft donor cells, collected 60 days after TCRalphabeta/CD19-depleted stem cell transplant. J is TRBJ2-3 and V is TRBV5-1; D is unresolved. For the CDR3, the DNA is TGCGCCAGCAGCTTGGCCGGGTTGGAGACGCAGTATTTT. Translating it yields CASSLAGLETQYF.